Listed here is a single TCR beta chain. The antigen is undetermined. This sample stems from a study of vaccination and CD4 T cells after COVID-19. Study at large: Testing by nasal swab PCR showed convalescent patients to be SARS-CoV-2 positive; under ten were mild and one was severe.

The Oncomine TCR Beta short-read assay was applied to DNA of cultured CD4+ T cells. TCRdb processed the PCR reads anew with MiXCR; each CDR3 protein has one entry. The sample carries about 9,200 distinct CDR3 sequences, around 57% recorded once. Treatment here: approximately 9-day PBMC culture with coronavirus spike peptide pools or control peptides (ViraFEST assay). Convalescent patients tested SARS-CoV-2 PCR positive from March to December 2020, before Alpha, Beta and Delta emerged. Germline V gene lookup returns CDR1 MNHEY and CDR2 SVGEGT. Trimming removed 6 bases at V and 5 bases at J, with 23 bases between. This CDR3 comprises 17 residues.

Input material: CD4+ T cells from blood, cultured in vitro. This TCR was sampled from a human donor who had recovered from COVID-19. The V call is TRBV6-2 or TRBV6-3, the J call TRBJ1-5; D unclear. CDR3 in amino acids: CASSNLRTGRLHQPQHF. In DNA form, the CDR3 reads TGTGCCAGCAGCAATCTGAGGACGGGGAGACTTCATCAGCCCCAGCATTTT.